The 14 T cell receptor beta chains reported below all come from one sample, sequenced in a study of OX40 agonist ivuxolimab in advanced cancers. Produced via immunoSEQ multiplex PCR; TCRdb's table is partial and in-frame only. The data contain over 55,000 clones, just over 90% of them singletons. This sample comprised CD4+ or CD8+ T cells sorted from blood, obtained in a trial of the OX40 agonist ivuxolimab. The receptors originated from an adult with an advanced solid tumor such as melanoma, head and neck, liver or kidney cancer.

The J gene is TRBJ2-5, the V gene TRBV10-1, with D possibly TRBD1 on 6 matching bases. This CDR3 spans 12 amino acids. Trimming removed 3 bases at V and 13 bases at J, with 15 bases between. From germline, CDR1 is WNHNN and CDR2 SYGVQD (reference sequence). The CDR3 bases are TGCGCCAGCAGTGACCAGGGGCGAGGGGCGTACTTC. Translation gives CASSDQGRGAYF.

J is TRBJ1-3 and V is TRBV4-2, with 8 bases fitting TRBD1. CDR1 is LGHNA and CDR2 is YNFKEQ in the germline V gene. V lost 1 base, J lost 2 bases, and 1 base stayed unmatched. The CDR3 sequence is 15 residues long. The CDR3 nucleotides read TGTGCCAGCAGCCAAGGGACAGGGACTGGAAACACCATATATTTT. Translated, it gives CASSQGTGTGNTIYF.

This clone appeared a single time. The chain employs TRBV29-1 and TRBJ2-5, with D uncertain. V gave up 3 bases and J gave up 3 bases, with 8 bases separating them. The CDR3 sequence is 12 residues long. The germline CDR1 and CDR2 sequences are SQVTM and ANQGSEA. CDR3 nucleotides: TGCAGCGTTGATGGGTCGGAAGAGACCCAGTACTTC. Protein: CSVDGSEETQYF.

This sequence joins TRBV10-3 and TRBJ2-1, with 16 nucleotides matching TRBD2. The CDR3 contains 17 residues. The trim removed 0 bases at V and 8 bases at J, leaving 4 bases unmatched. Germline assignment: CDR1 ENHRY and CDR2 SYGVKD. This CDR3 is CAISESRGTSGRDEQFF. The CDR3 nucleotides read TGTGCCATCAGTGAGTCGAGGGGGACTAGCGGGAGGGATGAGCAGTTCTTC.

J is TRBJ2-4 and V is TRBV29-1; D possibly corresponds to TRBD2 (9 bases). This CDR3 contains 14 residues. Trimming shortened V by 6 bases and J by 7 bases, and 19 bases separated the two germline ends. The germline V gene has CDR1 SQVTM and CDR2 ANQGSEA. CDR3 bases: TGCAGCGTAGATGACAGGGGACTAGCCAACATTCAGTACTTC. This encodes CSVDDRGLANIQYF.

V is TRBV10-3 and J is TRBJ1-2; D uncertain. The CDR3 has 13 amino acids. V was clipped by 3 bases and J by 6 bases, with 11 bases between them. CDR1 is ENHRY, CDR2 SYGVKD, per germline. CDR3 sequence: CAISEGLPHGYTF. As DNA, the CDR3 is TGTGCCATCAGTGAAGGATTGCCCCATGGCTACACCTTC.

This chain uses TRBV10-3 with TRBJ2-3; no firm D call. The CDR3 covers 16 residues. Germline V lookup: CDR1 ENHRY, CDR2 SYGVKD. Trimming cost V 0 bases and J 6 bases, with 16 bases left between them. The CDR3 here is CAISESIGQFRDTQYF. In DNA form, the CDR3 reads TGTGCCATCAGTGAGTCGATAGGGCAGTTCAGGGATACGCAGTATTTT.

This chain connects TRBV7-2 to TRBJ1-4; TRBD1 agrees at 9 bases. Germline CDR1 reads SGHTA; CDR2 reads FQGNSA. J gave up 7 bases and V 2 bases, and 5 bases lay outside the gene matches. The CDR3 spans 15 residues. CDR3: CASSLSGTGLEKLFF. CDR3 nucleotides: TGTGCCAGCAGCTTATCCGGGACAGGGCTTGAAAAACTGTTTTTT. Complete variable domain (other parts from reference TRBV7-2 and TRBJ1-4): GAGVSQSPSNKVTEKGKDVELRCDPISGHTALYWYRQSLGQGLEFLIYFQGNSAPDKSGLPSDRFSAERTGGSVSTLTIQRTQQEDSAVYLCASSLSGTGLEKLFFGSGTQLSVL.

This clone was seen just once. The chain carries TRBV19 and TRBJ2-7; the match to TRBD1 covers 7 bases. This CDR3 comprises 11 residues. Germline values: CDR1 LNHDA, CDR2 SQIVND (reference sequence). Trimming at V came to 10 bases and at J to 4 bases, leaving 4 bases not matched to a gene. The CDR3 loop is CATTGVYEQYF. CDR3 sequence (DNA): TGTGCCACAACAGGGGTTTACGAGCAGTACTTC. Looking up the rest from reference TRBV19 and TRBJ2-7 gives the full variable domain: DGGITQSPKYLFRKEGQNVTLSCEQNLNHDAMYWYRQDPGQGLRLIYYSQIVNDFQKGDIAEGYSVSREKKESFPLTVTSAQKNPTAFYLCATTGVYEQYFGPGTRLTVT.

This clone was recorded once. The V call is TRBV6-5, the J call TRBJ2-3; tentative D call: TRBD1 (6 bases). This CDR3 region has 14 residues. V lost 6 bases, J lost 4 bases, and 14 bases lay in between. Germline CDR1 reads MNHEY; CDR2 reads SVGAGI. For the CDR3, the DNA is TGTGCCAGCAGGAGGACAGTAGAACCAGATACGCAGTATTTT. This sequence encodes CASRRTVEPDTQYF.

The J gene is TRBJ2-1, the V gene TRBV6-1, with 11 bases aligning to TRBD2. Germline-derived CDR1 and CDR2 are MNHNS and SASEGT. Germline trimming cut 5 bases from V and 9 bases from J; bases unmatched to any gene: 9. There are 15 residues in the CDR3. CDR3 amino acids: CASSLGASGRIEQFF. The CDR3 nucleotides read TGTGCCAGCAGTCTGGGGGCTAGCGGGAGGATTGAGCAGTTCTTC.

The V call is TRBV2, the J call TRBJ1-2; D perhaps matches TRBD1 (5 bases). Trimming took 7 bases from V and 5 from J, leaving 14 bases between them. This CDR3 spans 13 amino acids. Germline lookup yields CDR1 SNHLY and CDR2 FYNNEI. Here the CDR3 DNA reads TGTGCCAGCAACCTCTTCGGGGGTTATGGCTACACCTTC. Protein product: CASNLFGGYGYTF.

DNA for the CDR3: TGTGCCAGCAGCAGGGGGACAGGGGCCTTTTTGAGCCAAGAGACCCAGTACTTC. It is translated as CASSRGTGAFLSQETQYF. The chain employs TRBV9 and TRBJ2-5, with 10 bases aligning to TRBD1. The CDR3 loop spans 18 amino acids. J lost 1 base, V lost 4 bases, and 13 bases had no gene match. Germline V CDR1 and CDR2: SGDLS, YYNGEE.

The chain recombines TRBV5-4 with TRBJ2-5, with D tentatively TRBD2 (7 bases). The CDR3 covers 16 residues. The V gene's germline CDR1 is SGHNT and CDR2 YYREEE (reference sequence). V was cut by 0 bases and J by 5 bases, with 17 bases left in between. The CDR3 bases are TGTGCCAGCAGCTTGGGCCTATGGGGGGGCCGGGAGACCCAGTACTTC. Amino acid sequence: CASSLGLWGGRETQYF. The whole variable domain, filled in from reference TRBV5-4 and TRBJ2-5, reads ETGVTQSPTHLIKTRGQQVTLRCSSQSGHNTVSWYQQALGQGPQFIFQYYREEENGRGNFPPRFSGLQFPNYSSELNVNALELDDSALYLCASSLGLWGGRETQYFGPGTRLLVL.